These 2 T cell receptor beta chains were sequenced from one sample in a study of blood T cell repertoires in COVID-19. The method was immunoSEQ multiplex PCR; TCRdb's version includes in-frame clones alone and lacks a portion of them. The sample includes approximately 210,000 clones, roughly nine tenths seen only once; the top ten take 0.7% to 0.95%. Sequencing was carried out using peripheral blood. These receptors all stem from a woman in her seventies with acute or convalescent COVID-19.

Comments on this clone: The junction shows a germline mismatch at one end, possibly a read error. The gene calls are TRBV18 and TRBJ1-1; D ambiguous. CDR3 length equals 15 residues. Germline loops: CDR1 KGHSH, CDR2 LQKENI. The chain's CDR3 is CASSEAVYGNPEAFF. The CDR3 DNA is TGTGCCAGCTCGGAGGCAGTATACGGGAACCCTGAAGCTTTCTTT.

The chain links TRBV23-1 to TRBJ1-6; D not resolved. TRBV23-1 is treated as an ORF (open reading frame) with a function not yet certain. There are 15 residues in the CDR3. V lost 0 bases and J 9 bases, leaving 12 bases between the germline ends. The CDR3 nucleotides are TGCGCCAGCAGTCAATCGAGGAGGGAGGGTTCACCCCTCCACTTT. It specifies CASSQSRREGSPLHF.